The TCR beta chain described here comes from a study of blood T cell repertoires in COVID-19. Study information: Material from acute and convalescent COVID-19 was sourced from the United States, Italy and Spain. From T cells, B-cell-depleted T cells, or PBMCs came the material, which was cDNA or gDNA.

CDR3 length: 16 residues. Trimming took 6 bases from V and 2 from J, leaving 19 bases between them. The germline V gene has CDR1 LNHNV and CDR2 YYDKDF (reference sequence). Clones were read by immunoSEQ multiplex PCR, and TCRdb kept only the in-frame ones, dropping some. The repertoire includes more than 200,000 clones, around 86% of them detected once, and about 5% sits in the top ten. The Seattle patients joined while their infection was active and were tracked longitudinally afterward. The rearrangement uses TRBV15 and TRBJ1-1, with a possible D match to TRBD1 (5 bases). Sequencing used peripheral blood. This clonotype originated in a woman aged 60-75 years with COVID-19, enrolled during active disease. The CDR3 reads CATSPLSSGVNTEAFF. CDR3 DNA: TGTGCCACCAGTCCCCTCTCGTCGGGGGTTAACACTGAAGCTTTCTTT.